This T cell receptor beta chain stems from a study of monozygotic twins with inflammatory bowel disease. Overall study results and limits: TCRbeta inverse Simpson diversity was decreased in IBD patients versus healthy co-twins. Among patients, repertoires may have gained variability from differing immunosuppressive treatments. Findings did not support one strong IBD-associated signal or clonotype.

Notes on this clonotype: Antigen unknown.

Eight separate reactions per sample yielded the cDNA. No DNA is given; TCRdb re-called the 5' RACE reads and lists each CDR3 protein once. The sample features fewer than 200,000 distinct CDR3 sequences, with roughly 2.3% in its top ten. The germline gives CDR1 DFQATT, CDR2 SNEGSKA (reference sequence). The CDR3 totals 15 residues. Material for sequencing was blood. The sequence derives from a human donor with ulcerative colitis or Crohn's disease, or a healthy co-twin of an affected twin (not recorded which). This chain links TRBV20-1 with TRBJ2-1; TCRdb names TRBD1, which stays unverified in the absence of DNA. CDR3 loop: CSAAVTRQAIPEQFF.